This T cell receptor (beta chain) comes out of a study of blood T cell repertoires in COVID-19. Overall study: Sources were T cells, B-cell-depleted T cells, or PBMCs; the material itself was cDNA or gDNA.

Cohort 3 donors counted as recovered after two negative PCRs, clearance, or resolved symptoms. Here immunoSEQ multiplex PCR was the method, and the copy in TCRdb shows in-frame clones only, minus some. Of 140,000 to 150,000 clones in the sample, roughly 75% were seen once. The CDR3 extends over 16 amino acids. Between the trimmed V and J ends, which lost 1 base and 1 base, there was a span of 13 bases. Germline V gives CDR1 SEHNR, CDR2 FQNEAQ (reference sequence). Sequencing used PBMCs or T cells enriched from blood (not recorded which). The source is a woman between 45 and 60 years old who had recovered from COVID-19. This chain joins TRBV7-9 and TRBJ1-1; D might be TRBD1 (6 bases). CDR3 DNA: TGTGCCAGCAGCTTAGATTGGGGGCCCCCGAACACTGAAGCTTTCTTT. This gives the protein CASSLDWGPPNTEAFF.